This T cell receptor (beta chain) originates from a study of blood T cells in healthy people across ages. This clonotype was observed a single time. The junction departs from the called germline gene at one end, perhaps through a read error. The CDR3 covers 14 residues. The V gene's germline CDR1 is PRHDT and CDR2 FYEKMQ (reference sequence). The use of a sample-barcoded 5' primer and a J-beta primer mix characterized a second PCR of 7 to 11 cycles. TCRdb processed the 5' RACE reads anew with MiXCR; each CDR3 protein has one entry. This table holds around 1.1 million distinct CDR3 sequences, around two fifths found once.

The chain uses TRBV13 and TRBJ2-7; D is possibly TRBD2 (5 bases). The end of the DNA fits TRBJ2-5 better, so the J call may be wrong. The source material was blood. The origin of this receptor is a man aged 18-30 years in good health. The CDR3 protein is CASSQRTALGTQYF. The CDR3 nucleotides are TGCGCCAGCAGCCAACGGACTGCCCTTGGGACCCAGTACTTC.